The present T cell receptor beta chain was sequenced within a study of T cell changes during pregnancy in multiple sclerosis. Here immunoSEQ multiplex PCR was the method, and the copy in TCRdb shows in-frame clones only, minus some. The repertoire holds about 58,000 clones, with roughly 89% as singletons. The TCR comes from a female donor in good health, enrolled as a control in a pregnancy study. Sequencing was performed on CD4+ T cells from peripheral blood mononuclear cells, taken after pregnancy.

This CDR3 reads CASSLAGTSKDEQYF. The CDR3 DNA reads TGTGCCAGCAGCCTCGCCGGGACTAGTAAGGACGAGCAGTACTTC. The gene calls are TRBV21-1 and TRBJ2-7; the D call in the table, TRBD2, was not verified against the DNA. TRBV21-1 is flagged as a pseudogene. The CDR3 has 15 residues.